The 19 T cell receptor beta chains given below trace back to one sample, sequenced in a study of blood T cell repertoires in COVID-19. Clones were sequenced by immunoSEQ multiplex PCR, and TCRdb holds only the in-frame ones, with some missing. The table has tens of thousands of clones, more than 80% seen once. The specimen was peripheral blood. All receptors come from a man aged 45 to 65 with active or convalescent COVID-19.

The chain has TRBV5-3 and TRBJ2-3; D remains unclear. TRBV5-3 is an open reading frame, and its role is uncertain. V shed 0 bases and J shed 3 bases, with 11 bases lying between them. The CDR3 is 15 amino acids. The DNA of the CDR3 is TGTGCCAGAAGCTTGGTATTTCCAGGAACAGATACGCAGTATTTT. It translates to CARSLVFPGTDTQYF.

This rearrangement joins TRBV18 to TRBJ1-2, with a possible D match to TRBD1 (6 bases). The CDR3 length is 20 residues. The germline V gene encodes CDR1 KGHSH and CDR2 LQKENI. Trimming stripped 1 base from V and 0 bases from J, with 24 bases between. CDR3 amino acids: CASSPRQGQGISIANYGYTF. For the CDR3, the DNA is TGTGCCAGCTCACCACGTCAGGGGCAGGGGATCTCTATCGCTAACTATGGCTACACCTTC.

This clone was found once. The CDR3 region has the DNA TGTGCCAGTGGGGGGAGGCGGGGGCCTTCCTACAATGAGCAGTTCTTC. Encoded protein: CASGGRRGPSYNEQFF. This chain connects TRBV2 to TRBJ2-1, with D perhaps matching TRBD2 (7 bases). The CDR3 is 16 amino acids. The germline V and J ends were trimmed by 9 bases and 1 base, with 19 bases remaining between them. Germline V gives CDR1 SNHLY, CDR2 FYNNEI.

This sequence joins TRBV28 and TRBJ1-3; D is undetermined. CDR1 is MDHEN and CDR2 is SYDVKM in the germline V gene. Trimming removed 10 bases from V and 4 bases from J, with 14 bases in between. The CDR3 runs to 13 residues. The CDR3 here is CATLFGGGNTIYF. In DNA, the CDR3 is TGTGCCACCCTTTTTGGAGGGGGAAACACCATATATTTT.

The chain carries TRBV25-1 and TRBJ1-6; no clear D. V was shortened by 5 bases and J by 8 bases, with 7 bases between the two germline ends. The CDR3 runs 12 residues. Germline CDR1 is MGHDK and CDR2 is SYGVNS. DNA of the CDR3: TGTGCCAGCAGTCGTGGCTATTCACCCCTCCACTTT. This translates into CASSRGYSPLHF.

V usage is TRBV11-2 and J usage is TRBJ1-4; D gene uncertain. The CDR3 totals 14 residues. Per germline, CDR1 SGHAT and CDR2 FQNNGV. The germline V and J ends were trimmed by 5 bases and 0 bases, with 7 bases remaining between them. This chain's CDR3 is CASSQSTTNEKLFF. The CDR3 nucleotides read TGTGCCAGCAGCCAGTCGACAACTAATGAAAAACTGTTTTTT. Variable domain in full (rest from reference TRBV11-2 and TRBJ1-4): EAGVAQSPRYKIIEKRQSVAFWCNPISGHATLYWYQQILGQGPKLLIQFQNNGVVDDSQLPKDRFSAERLKGVDSTLKIQPAKLEDSAVYLCASSQSTTNEKLFFGSGTQLSVL.

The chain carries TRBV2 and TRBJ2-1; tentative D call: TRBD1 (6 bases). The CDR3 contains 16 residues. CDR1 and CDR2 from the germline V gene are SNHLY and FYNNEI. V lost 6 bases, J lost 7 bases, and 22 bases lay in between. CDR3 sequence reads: CASSKTGTRRRNEQFF. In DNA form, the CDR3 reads TGTGCCAGCAGCAAAACCGGGACACGAAGACGGAATGAGCAGTTCTTC.

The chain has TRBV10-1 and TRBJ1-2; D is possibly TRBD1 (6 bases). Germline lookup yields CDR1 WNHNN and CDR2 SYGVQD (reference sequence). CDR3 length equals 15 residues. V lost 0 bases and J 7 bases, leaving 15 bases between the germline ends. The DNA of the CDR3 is TGCGCCAGCAGTGAGTCGACAGGAAACCTTGGTGGCTACACCTTC. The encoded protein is CASSESTGNLGGYTF.

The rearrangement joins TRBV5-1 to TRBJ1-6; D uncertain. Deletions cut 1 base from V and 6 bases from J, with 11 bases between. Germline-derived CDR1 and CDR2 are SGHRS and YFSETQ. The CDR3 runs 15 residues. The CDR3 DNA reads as TGCGCCAGCAGCTTGATATATGGTAGTAATTCACCCCTCCACTTT. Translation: CASSLIYGSNSPLHF.

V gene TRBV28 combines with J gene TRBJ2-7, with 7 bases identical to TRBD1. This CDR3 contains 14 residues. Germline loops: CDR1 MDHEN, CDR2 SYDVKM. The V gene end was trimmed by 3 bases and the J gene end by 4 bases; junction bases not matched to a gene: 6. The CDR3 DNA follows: TGTGCCAGCAGTTTGAAGACAGGGCGATACGAGCAGTACTTC. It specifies CASSLKTGRYEQYF.

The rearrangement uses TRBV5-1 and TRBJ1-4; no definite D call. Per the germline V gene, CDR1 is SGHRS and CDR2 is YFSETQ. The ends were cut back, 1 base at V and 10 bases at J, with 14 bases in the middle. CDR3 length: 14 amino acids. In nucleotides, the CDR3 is TGCGCCAGCAGCTTGAGTGAGGGAGTTGGAAAACTGTTTTTT. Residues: CASSLSEGVGKLFF.

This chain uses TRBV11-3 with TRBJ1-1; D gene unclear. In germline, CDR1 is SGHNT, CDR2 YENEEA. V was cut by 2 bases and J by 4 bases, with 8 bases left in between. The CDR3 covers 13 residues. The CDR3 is CASSLKAGTEAFF. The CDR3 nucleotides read TGTGCCAGCAGCTTAAAGGCGGGCACTGAAGCTTTCTTT.

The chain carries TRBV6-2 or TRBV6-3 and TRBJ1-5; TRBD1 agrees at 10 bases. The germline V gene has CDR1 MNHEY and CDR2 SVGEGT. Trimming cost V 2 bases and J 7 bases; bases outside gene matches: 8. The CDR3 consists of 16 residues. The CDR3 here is CASSYTGQGIRQPQHF. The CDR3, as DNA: TGTGCCAGCAGTTACACGGGACAGGGGATACGGCAGCCCCAGCATTTT.

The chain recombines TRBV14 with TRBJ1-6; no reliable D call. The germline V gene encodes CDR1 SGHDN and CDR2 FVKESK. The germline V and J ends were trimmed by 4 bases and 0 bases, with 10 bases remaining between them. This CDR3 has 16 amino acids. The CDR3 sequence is CASSRTRDSYNSPLHF. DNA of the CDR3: TGTGCCAGCAGCCGAACCCGCGACTCCTATAATTCACCCCTCCACTTT.

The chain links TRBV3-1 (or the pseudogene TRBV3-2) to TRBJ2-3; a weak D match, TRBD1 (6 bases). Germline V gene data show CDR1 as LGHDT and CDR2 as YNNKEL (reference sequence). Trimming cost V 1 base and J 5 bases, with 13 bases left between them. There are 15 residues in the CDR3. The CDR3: CASSQGSQGKDTQYF. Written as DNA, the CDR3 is TGTGCCAGCAGCCAAGGATCACAGGGTAAAGATACGCAGTATTTT.

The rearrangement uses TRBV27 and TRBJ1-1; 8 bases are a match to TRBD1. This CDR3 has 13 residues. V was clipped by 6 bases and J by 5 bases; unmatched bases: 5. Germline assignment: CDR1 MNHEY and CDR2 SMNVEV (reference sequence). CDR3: CASRDRERTEAFF. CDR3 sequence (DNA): TGTGCCAGCAGGGACAGGGAGAGGACTGAAGCTTTCTTT.

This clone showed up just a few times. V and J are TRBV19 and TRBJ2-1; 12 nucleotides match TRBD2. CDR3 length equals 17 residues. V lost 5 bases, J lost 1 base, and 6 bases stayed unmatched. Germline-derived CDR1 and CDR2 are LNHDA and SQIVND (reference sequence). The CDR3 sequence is CASSSASGRGSYNEQFF. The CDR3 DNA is TGTGCCAGTAGTTCGGCTAGCGGGAGGGGGTCCTACAATGAGCAGTTCTTC.

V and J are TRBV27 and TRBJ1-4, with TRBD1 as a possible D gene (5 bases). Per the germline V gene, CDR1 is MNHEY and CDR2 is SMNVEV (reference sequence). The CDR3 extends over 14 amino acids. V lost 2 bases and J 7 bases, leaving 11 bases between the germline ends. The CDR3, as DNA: TGTGCCAGCAGTTTAAGGCAGGGTTTTGAAAAACTGTTTTTT. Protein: CASSLRQGFEKLFF.

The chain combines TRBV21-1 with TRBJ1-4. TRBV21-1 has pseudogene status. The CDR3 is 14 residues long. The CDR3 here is CASSIGGTNEKLFF. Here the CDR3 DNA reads TGTGCCAGCAGCATCGGCGGTACTAATGAAAAACTGTTTTTT.